The T cell receptor (beta chain) described here comes from a study of CD8 T cells in Susac syndrome. Germline V gene sequence: CDR1 WNHNN, CDR2 SYGVQD (reference sequence). The CDR3 totals 16 residues. V shed 7 bases and J 6 bases; nucleotides not matched to a gene: 10. From blood CD8+ and CD4+ T cells, TCR beta sequences were generated. Turning to this clonotype: Its antigen is as yet unknown.

Study results and limitations: It was acknowledged in the study that its TCR sequencing and HLA analysis involved a relatively small number of individuals.

Random hexamers were used to reverse transcribe roughly 0.45 to 1 ug of RNA. Amplification of TCR beta CDR3 spanned 54 Vbeta and 13 Jbeta via immunoSEQ multiplex PCR. TCRdb ran MiXCR on the immunoSEQ multiplex PCR reads and lists one entry per CDR3 protein. The sample lists 250,000 to 300,000 distinct CDR3 sequences, 65% to 90% occurring once. The source of this sequence is a human donor with multiple sclerosis. The chain couples TRBV10-1 to TRBJ2-2; 11 positions match TRBD2. Specimen: CD8+ T cells from PBMCs. In DNA, the CDR3 is TGCGCCAGCACCGGGAACTTAGCGGGAGGGCCCGGGGAGCTGTTTTTT. It is translated as CASTGNLAGGPGELFF.